The rows below give T cell receptor beta chains drawn from one sample of a study of T cell responses to AZD1222 COVID-19 vaccine. Clones were sequenced by immunoSEQ multiplex PCR, and TCRdb holds only the in-frame ones, with some missing. Among some 130,000 clones, 80% to 90% were seen once, and the ten largest hold more than 20%. The sample here was peripheral blood, taken on day 0 of AZD1222 vaccination. The receptors stem from an adult in good health. Both conserved end residues are part of each CDR3. A D gene is named only where the DNA matches it firmly. Clone sizes are given selectively: once, few, many, or a class where the clone is expanded.

clone size,D gene,J gene,V gene,CDR3 DNA,CDR3 protein
-,TRBD1,TRBJ2-7,TRBV5-1,TGCGCCAGCAGCTTGCCCGCGGACAGGACCTACGAGCAGTACTTC,CASSLPADRTYEQYF
-,-,TRBJ1-6,TRBV6-1,TGTGCCAGCAGTGAAGGAAAGGGGAATTCACCCCTCCACTTT,CASSEGKGNSPLHF
-,-,TRBJ1-1,TRBV4-2,TGTGCCAGCAGCCAAGAGCCAGGGGACCCTGAAGCTTTCTTT,CASSQEPGDPEAFF
-,-,TRBJ1-3,TRBV7-3,TGTGCCAGCAGGCCTAGCGGGCTCTCTGGAAACACCATATATTTT,CASRPSGLSGNTIYF
-,TRBD2,TRBJ2-7,TRBV5-1,TGCGCCAGCAGCTTGGTATGGGGGGGCTCCTACGAGCAGTACTTC,CASSLVWGGSYEQYF
-,-,TRBJ1-1,TRBV27,TGTGCCAGCAGTTTAGGATCCCGGCCTAACACTGAAGCTTTCTTT,CASSLGSRPNTEAFF
-,-,TRBJ2-6,TRBV7-9,TGTGCCAGCAGTCACCCTGGGGCCAACGTCCTGACTTTC,CASSHPGANVLTF
-,-,TRBJ1-1,TRBV6-5,TGTGCCAGCAGTTTCGGCTTTGGCGATTACACTGAAGCTTTCTTT,CASSFGFGDYTEAFF
-,-,TRBJ1-2,TRBV27,TGTGCCAGCAGTCCACAGGGCTGGGGAGGCTACACCTTC,CASSPQGWGGYTF
-,-,TRBJ2-7,TRBV24-1,TGTGCCACCAGTGATCCCATGGACAAGAATGGGGGAGAGCAGTACTTC,CATSDPMDKNGGEQYF
-,-,TRBJ1-5,TRBV28,TGTGCCAGCAGTTCGATAGTGCGGGGCAATCAGCCCCAGCATTTT,CASSSIVRGNQPQHF
-,-,TRBJ2-7,TRBV7-8,TGTGCCAGCAGCTACCAGGGACACCCCTACGAGCAGTACTTC,CASSYQGHPYEQYF
-,TRBD1,TRBJ1-2,TRBV9,TGTGCCAGCAGCGTAGTCCGGACAGGGGATAACTATGGCTACACCTTC,CASSVVRTGDNYGYTF
-,TRBD2,TRBJ2-7,TRBV3-1/TRBV3-2,TGTGCCAGCAGCCATAGGCTAGCGGGGGTACTCTACGAGCAGTACTTC,CASSHRLAGVLYEQYF
few,-,TRBJ1-1,TRBV7-9,TGTGCCAGCAACAATTCTGGGACTGAAGCTTTCTTT,CASNNSGTEAFF
-,-,TRBJ2-7,TRBV6-2/TRBV6-3,TGTGCCAGCAGTTACAGAAGCTACGAGCAGTACTTC,CASSYRSYEQYF
-,-,TRBJ1-3,TRBV30,TGTGCCTGGAGTGTCTCCAGGGCGCTTTTCTCTGGAAACACCATATATTTT,CAWSVSRALFSGNTIYF